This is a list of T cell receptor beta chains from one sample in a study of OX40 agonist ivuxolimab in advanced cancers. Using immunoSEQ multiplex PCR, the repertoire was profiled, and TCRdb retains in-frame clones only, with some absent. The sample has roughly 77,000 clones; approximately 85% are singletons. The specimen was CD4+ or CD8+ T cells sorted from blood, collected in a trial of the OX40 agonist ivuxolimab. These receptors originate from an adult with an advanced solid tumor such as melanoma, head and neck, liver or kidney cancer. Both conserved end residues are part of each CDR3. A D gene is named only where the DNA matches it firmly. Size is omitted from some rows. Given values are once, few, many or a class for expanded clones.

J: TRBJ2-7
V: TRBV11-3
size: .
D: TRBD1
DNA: TGTGCCAGCAGCTTAGGCCCCGGGACAGCCTACGAGCAGTACTTC
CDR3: CASSLGPGTAYEQYF

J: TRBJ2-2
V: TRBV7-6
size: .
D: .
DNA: TGTGCCAGCAGCTCCATTGTGTCCGGGGAGCTGTTTTTT
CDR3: CASSSIVSGELFF

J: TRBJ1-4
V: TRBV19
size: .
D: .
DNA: TGTGCCAGTAGTGATGAAAAACTGTTTTTT
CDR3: CASSDEKLFF

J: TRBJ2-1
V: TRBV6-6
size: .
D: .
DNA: TGTGCCAGCAGTTACTCGAGAGAGGGGACCTACAATGAGCAGTTCTTC
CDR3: CASSYSREGTYNEQFF

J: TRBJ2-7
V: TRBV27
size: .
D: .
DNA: TGTGCCAGCAGTTTGATGGGCAGGGGCTACGAGCAGTACTTC
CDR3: CASSLMGRGYEQYF

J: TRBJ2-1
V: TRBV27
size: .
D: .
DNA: TGTGCCAGCAGGCCAGACAGTTCCTTAAATGAGCAGTTCTTC
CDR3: CASRPDSSLNEQFF

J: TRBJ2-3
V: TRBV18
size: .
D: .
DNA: TGTGCCAGCGTCACAGATACGCAGTATTTT
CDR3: CASVTDTQYF

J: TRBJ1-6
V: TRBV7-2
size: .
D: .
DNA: TGTGCCAGCAGCTCGGTGGGGGTTTCCCCCCTCCACTTT
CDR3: CASSSVGVSPLHF

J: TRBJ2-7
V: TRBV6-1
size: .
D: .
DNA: TGTGCCAGCAGTGCAAGGGGGTACGAGCAGTACTTC
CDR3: CASSARGYEQYF

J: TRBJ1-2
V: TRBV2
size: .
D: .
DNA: TGTGCCAGCACTAGAGGGGGTGGTAACTATGGCTACACCTTC
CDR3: CASTRGGGNYGYTF

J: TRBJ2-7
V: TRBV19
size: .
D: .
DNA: TGTGCCAGTAACGGAAAGGAACGCTCCTACGAGCAGTACTTC
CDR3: CASNGKERSYEQYF

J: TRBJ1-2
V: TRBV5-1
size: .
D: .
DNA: TGCGCCAGCAGCTCCCACCGGGCTTCGTATGGCTACACCTTC
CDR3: CASSSHRASYGYTF

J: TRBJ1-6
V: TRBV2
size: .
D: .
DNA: TGTGCCAGCAGTGAGCGTCGGACGGCCAGTGGTTCACCCCTCCACTTT
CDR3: CASSERRTASGSPLHF

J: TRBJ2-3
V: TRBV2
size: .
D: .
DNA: TGTGCCAGCAGTTTTTCACCGGGGGCGAGGTACACAGATACGCAGTATTTT
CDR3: CASSFSPGARYTDTQYF

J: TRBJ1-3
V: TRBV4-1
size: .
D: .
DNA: TGCGCCAGCAGCCAAGTCCCGGGAGGAAACACCATATATTTT
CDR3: CASSQVPGGNTIYF

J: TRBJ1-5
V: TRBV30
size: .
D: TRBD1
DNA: TGTGCCTGGAGTCCACAGGGGTTTGGGCAGCCCCAGCATTTT
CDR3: CAWSPQGFGQPQHF

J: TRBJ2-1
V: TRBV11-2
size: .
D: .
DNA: TGTGCCAGCAGTTCCCGGGACTCCCCCTACAATGAGCAGTTCTTC
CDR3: CASSSRDSPYNEQFF

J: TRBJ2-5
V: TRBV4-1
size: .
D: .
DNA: TGCGCCAGCAGCCAGATCGGGACGGCGAGAGAGACCCAGTACTTC
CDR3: CASSQIGTARETQYF

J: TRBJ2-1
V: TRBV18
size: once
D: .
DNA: TGTGCCAGCTCACCACCGGTAAAGGGCGACAATGAGCAGTTCTTC
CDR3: CASSPPVKGDNEQFF

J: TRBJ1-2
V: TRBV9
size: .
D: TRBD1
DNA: TGTGCCAGCAGCGTAGCCGGGACAGGCTATGGCTACACCTTC
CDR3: CASSVAGTGYGYTF

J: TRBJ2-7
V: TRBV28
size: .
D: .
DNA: TGTGCCAGCAGTCAGGGCGGGTCCTTAGACGAGCAGTACTTC
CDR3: CASSQGGSLDEQYF

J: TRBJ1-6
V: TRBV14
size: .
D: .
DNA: TGTGCCAGCAGCCCCCGGGCCTCAAAAGATTCACCCCTCCACTTT
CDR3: CASSPRASKDSPLHF

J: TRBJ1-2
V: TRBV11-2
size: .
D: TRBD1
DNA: TGTGCCAGCAGCTTAGACAGGACAGGGAGTAACTATGGCTACACCTTC
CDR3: CASSLDRTGSNYGYTF

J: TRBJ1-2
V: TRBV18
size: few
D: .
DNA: TGTGCCAGCTCAGGGGGGAGTTATGGCTACACCTTC
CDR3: CASSGGSYGYTF

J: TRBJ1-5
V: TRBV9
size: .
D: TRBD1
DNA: TGTGCCAGCAGCGTAGCTACAGGGGGAGGCGGCAATCAGCCCCAGCATTTT
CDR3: CASSVATGGGGNQPQHF

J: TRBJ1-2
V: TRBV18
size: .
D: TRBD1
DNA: TGTGCCAGCTCACCGGATCGGGACAGGGGGCACATCTATGGCTACACCTTC
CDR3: CASSPDRDRGHIYGYTF

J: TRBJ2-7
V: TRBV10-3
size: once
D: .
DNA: TGTGCCATCAGCCCAGGTTTGCGGGAGCAGTACTTC
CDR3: CAISPGLREQYF

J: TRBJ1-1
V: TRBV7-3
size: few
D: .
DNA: TGTGCCAGCAGCTTAAGCGCAGGGACTGAAGCTTTCTTT
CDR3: CASSLSAGTEAFF

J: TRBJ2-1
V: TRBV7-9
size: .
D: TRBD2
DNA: TGTGCCAGCAGCCTAGCGGGGCCCCACAATGAGCAGTTCTTC
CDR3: CASSLAGPHNEQFF

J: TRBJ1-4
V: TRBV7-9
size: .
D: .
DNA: TGTGCCAGCAGCTCCCTACATTCAACTAATGAAAAACTGTTTTTT
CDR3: CASSSLHSTNEKLFF

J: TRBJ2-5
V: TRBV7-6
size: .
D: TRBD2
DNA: TGTGCCAGCAGCTTAGGGGTAGCGGGGGGGCCGTCGGAGACCCAGTACTTC
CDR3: CASSLGVAGGPSETQYF

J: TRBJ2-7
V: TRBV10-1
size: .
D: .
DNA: TGCGCCAGCAGTGCGGGGGTTACCACCTACGAGCAGTACTTC
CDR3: CASSAGVTTYEQYF

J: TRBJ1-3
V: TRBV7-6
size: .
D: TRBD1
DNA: TGTGCCAGCAGCTTATTACAGGGGGAAGCCTCTGGAAACACCATATATTTT
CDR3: CASSLLQGEASGNTIYF

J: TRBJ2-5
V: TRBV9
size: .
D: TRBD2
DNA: TGTGCCAGCAGCGCCATAGCGGGGCGGCAGACCCAGTACTTC
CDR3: CASSAIAGRQTQYF

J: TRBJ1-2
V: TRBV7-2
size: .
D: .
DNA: TGTGCCAGCAGCCGACAGGCTAACTATGGCTACACCTTC
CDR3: CASSRQANYGYTF

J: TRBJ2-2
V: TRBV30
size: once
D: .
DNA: TGTGCCTGGAGTGGGGGGCCAAGGGAGCTGTTTTTT
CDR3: CAWSGGPRELFF

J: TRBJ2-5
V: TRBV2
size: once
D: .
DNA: TGTGCCAGCAGTGTAGGGCTGGAGACCCAGTACTTC
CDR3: CASSVGLETQYF

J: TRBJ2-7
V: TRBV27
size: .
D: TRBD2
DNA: TGTGCCAGCAGTTTAAACAGCGGGGCGAACTACGAGCAGTACTTC
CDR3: CASSLNSGANYEQYF

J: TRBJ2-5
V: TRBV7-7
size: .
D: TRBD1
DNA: TGTGCCAGCAGTTCGGCCGGGACAGGAGGGGAGACCCAGTACTTC
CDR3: CASSSAGTGGETQYF

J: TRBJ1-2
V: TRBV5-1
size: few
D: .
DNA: TGCGCCAGCAGCTTACGACCGGGCAATGGCTACACCTTC
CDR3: CASSLRPGNGYTF

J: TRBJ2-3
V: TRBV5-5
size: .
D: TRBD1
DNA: TGTGCCAGCAGCTCCAGGGGGAACACAGATACGCAGTATTTT
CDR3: CASSSRGNTDTQYF

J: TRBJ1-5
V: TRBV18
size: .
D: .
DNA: TGTGCCAGCTCACCATCGGTGGCAGGGGATCAGCCCCAGCATTTT
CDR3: CASSPSVAGDQPQHF

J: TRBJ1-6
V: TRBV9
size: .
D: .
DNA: TGTGCCAGCAGCCACCCCAATTCACCCCTCCACTTT
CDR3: CASSHPNSPLHF

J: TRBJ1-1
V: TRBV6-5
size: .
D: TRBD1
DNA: TGTGCCAGCAGCATGGACAGGCAGGGCACTGAAGCTTTCTTT
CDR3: CASSMDRQGTEAFF

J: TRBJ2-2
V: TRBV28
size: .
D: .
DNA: TGTGCCAGCAGTTTGGTCCGGGGAACCGGGGAGCTGTTTTTT
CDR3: CASSLVRGTGELFF